This T cell receptor beta chain was identified in a study of blood T cells in healthy people across ages. Note on this clonotype: Its target is unknown.

Primed by a sample-barcoded 5' primer and a J-beta primer mix, a second PCR proceeded for 7 to 11 cycles. From each sample, at least 2.5 million paired-end reads containing CDR3 were obtained. From the 5' RACE reads, TCRdb called clonotypes with MiXCR, one entry per CDR3 protein. This table has more than 1,000,000 distinct CDR3 sequences, 25% appearing once. Whole-study findings and limits: Long-lived donors had more naive CD4+ cells and higher diversity than aged donors. While age rose, TCR beta diversity per million T cells dropped in a roughly linear way.

These data also featured in a second study, about T cells of mothers and their children. Turning to that study: The overlap seen between related mothers and children slightly exceeded that of unrelated pairs, though not significantly.

The sequenced sample was blood. The TCR originated in a girl aged 2 to 9 in good health.

The chain's CDR3 is CASSPSSGRRGETQYF. CDR3 bases: TGCGCCAGCAGCCCAAGTAGCGGGAGGAGAGGAGAGACCCAGTACTTC. The V and J genes are TRBV5-1 and TRBJ2-5; TRBD2 aligns across 10 bases. The V gene's germline CDR1 is SGHRS and CDR2 YFSETQ. The CDR3 length is 16 residues. The trim removed 4 bases at V and 4 bases at J, leaving 10 bases unmatched.